One sample yielded the 14 T cell receptor beta chains listed below, sequenced in a study of CD8+CD57+ T cells in acquired aplastic anemia. Genomic DNA served as template for TCR beta VDJ and CDR3 profiling. Each CDR3 protein is one row after TCRdb ran MiXCR on the reads. The repertoire consists of about 68,000 distinct CDR3 sequences, with approximately 54% occurring once and the leading ten covering roughly 8.7%. Source material: sorted CD4+, CD8+, or CD8+CD57+ T cells (not recorded which) from PBMCs. The receptors stem from a human donor in good health, serving as a control.

In its sample, this clonotype was seen many times. The chain recombines TRBV7-9 with TRBJ1-1; tentative D call: TRBD1 (6 bases). The CDR3 is made up of 14 amino acids. V gave up 4 bases and J gave up 1 base, with 10 bases separating them. Germline V lookup: CDR1 SEHNR, CDR2 FQNEAQ (reference sequence). The CDR3 reads CASSYRTENTEAFF. In DNA form, the CDR3 reads TGTGCCAGCAGCTATCGGACAGAGAACACTGAAGCTTTCTTT.

This clonotype was picked up a small number of times. The J gene is TRBJ2-7, the V gene TRBV18; D is tentatively TRBD1 or TRBD2 (5 bases each). Germline V CDR1 and CDR2: KGHSH, LQKENI. The CDR3 has 15 residues. The germline V and J ends were trimmed by 3 bases and 3 bases, with 15 bases remaining between them. CDR3 DNA: TGTGCCAGCTCACCGGGACCGAAAAAGGTCTACGAGCAGTACTTC. This gives the protein CASSPGPKKVYEQYF.

The chain employs TRBV25-1 and TRBJ1-2; D perhaps matches TRBD1 (6 bases). V was trimmed by 1 base and J by 4 bases, leaving 19 bases between them. From germline, CDR1 is MGHDK and CDR2 SYGVNS. The CDR3 is 17 residues long. The DNA of the CDR3 is TGTGCCAGCAGTGAATTTAGCCCGGACACAGGGCCCTATGGCTACACCTTC. Translation: CASSEFSPDTGPYGYTF.

The rearrangement uses TRBV7-9 and TRBJ2-3; D is possibly TRBD2 (6 bases). This CDR3 contains 12 residues. The germline V gene has CDR1 SEHNR and CDR2 FQNEAQ (reference sequence). V dropped 5 bases and J dropped 12 bases, with 15 bases sitting between them. The CDR3 DNA reads as TGTGCCAGCAGCCCTGTGCGGGGCCGTCAGTATTTT. Its protein product is CASSPVRGRQYF.

This clonotype came up many times. The chain links TRBV7-9 to TRBJ1-2; no firm D call. Germline lookup yields CDR1 SEHNR and CDR2 FQNEAQ (reference sequence). The CDR3 consists of 13 residues. V was shortened by 6 bases and J by 2 bases, with 10 bases between the two germline ends. The CDR3 region is CASSPSGNYGYTF. The CDR3 nucleotides read TGTGCCAGCAGTCCCTCCGGAAACTATGGCTACACCTTC.

The chain employs TRBV25-1 and TRBJ1-4; 9 bases are a match to TRBD1. Germline assignment: CDR1 MGHDK and CDR2 SYGVNS. The trim removed 5 bases at V and 8 bases at J, leaving 6 bases unmatched. The CDR3 totals 14 residues. In nucleotides, the CDR3 is TGTGCCAGCAGTAACAGGGGGCATTGGGAAAAACTGTTTTTT. It translates to CASSNRGHWEKLFF. Complete variable domain (other parts from reference TRBV25-1 and TRBJ1-4): EADIYQTPRYLVIGTGKKITLECSQTMGHDKMYWYQQDPGMELHLIHYSYGVNSTEKGDLSSESTVSRIRTEHFPLTLESARPSHTSQYLCASSNRGHWEKLFFGSGTQLSVL.

This clonotype was seen only once. The chain recombines TRBV7-9 with TRBJ1-2, with 7 bases matching TRBD1. In germline, CDR1 is SEHNR, CDR2 FQNEAQ (reference sequence). Trimming cost V 3 bases and J 5 bases; bases outside gene matches: 9. The CDR3 consists of 15 residues. As DNA, the CDR3 is TGTGCCAGCAGCTTGGGACAGTTAGCCGATTATGGCTACACCTTC. This codes for CASSLGQLADYGYTF.

The rearrangement uses TRBV24-1 and TRBJ2-5, with 14 bases matching TRBD2. Trimming cost V 4 bases and J 5 bases; bases outside gene matches: 8. This CDR3 has 17 residues. The germline CDR1 and CDR2 sequences are KGHDR and SFDVKD. CDR3 sequence: CATSDRGTSGSRETQYF. Written as DNA, the CDR3 is TGTGCCACCAGTGACCGCGGGACTAGCGGGAGTAGGGAGACCCAGTACTTC.

There are many counts of this clonotype. This chain links TRBV9 with TRBJ2-3, with 16 bases lining up with TRBD2. The trim removed 4 bases at V and 1 base at J, leaving 6 bases unmatched. CDR1 SGDLS and CDR2 YYNGEE come from the germline V gene. The CDR3 has 18 residues. The CDR3 protein is CASSPGTSGGARTDTQYF. For the CDR3, the DNA is TGTGCCAGCAGCCCCGGGACTAGCGGGGGGGCCCGCACAGATACGCAGTATTTT.

CDR3 in amino acids: CATQRGGETQYF. Written as DNA, the CDR3 is TGTGCCACTCAACGGGGGGGAGAGACCCAGTACTTC. The chain uses TRBV7-9 and TRBJ2-5; 8 bases map to TRBD2. V dropped 10 bases and J dropped 4; count of bases not matched to a gene: 5. CDR3 length: 12 residues. Looked up from germline, CDR1 is SEHNR and CDR2 is FQNEAQ (reference sequence).

Concerning this clonotype: As the CDR3 is not closed by the conserved phenylalanine or tryptophan, this likely results from a read error. This chain links TRBV11-2 with TRBJ2-7; no definite D call. CDR1 is SGHAT and CDR2 is FQNNGV in the germline V gene. Trimming removed 0 bases from V and 9 bases from J, with 12 bases in between. The CDR3 is made up of 13 amino acids. DNA for the CDR3: TGTGCCAGCAGCTTAGAGGTCCTCACGGGGCAGTACTTA. This gives the protein CASSLEVLTGQYL.

This clonotype was observed at least ten times. The CDR3 DNA is TGTGCCAGCAGGGCAGGGTCGGACGAGCAGTACTTC. Protein: CASRAGSDEQYF. The rearrangement joins TRBV6-1 to TRBJ2-7, with D perhaps TRBD1 (5 bases). V lost 6 bases and J 5 bases, leaving 11 bases between the germline ends. The CDR3 is 12 amino acids. CDR1 is MNHNS, CDR2 SASEGT, per germline.

Within the sample, this clonotype is medium-sized. This sequence joins TRBV15 and TRBJ1-4; D gene uncertain. CDR3 length: 12 residues. CDR1 is LNHNV and CDR2 is YYDKDF in the germline V gene (reference sequence). V was clipped by 7 bases and J by 7 bases, with 10 bases between them. Written as DNA, the CDR3 is TGTGCCACCACACACAGTAGTGAAAAACTGTTTTTT. It is translated as CATTHSSEKLFF.

The rearrangement uses TRBV30 and TRBJ2-5; 11 nucleotides line up with TRBD2. The CDR3 is 17 amino acids. V gave up 0 bases and J gave up 0 bases; unmatched junction bases: 6. Germline CDR1 reads GTSNPN; CDR2 reads SVGIG (reference sequence). This CDR3 reads CAWSVLAGETYQETQYF. CDR3 nucleotides: TGTGCCTGGAGTGTACTAGCGGGAGAGACTTACCAAGAGACCCAGTACTTC.